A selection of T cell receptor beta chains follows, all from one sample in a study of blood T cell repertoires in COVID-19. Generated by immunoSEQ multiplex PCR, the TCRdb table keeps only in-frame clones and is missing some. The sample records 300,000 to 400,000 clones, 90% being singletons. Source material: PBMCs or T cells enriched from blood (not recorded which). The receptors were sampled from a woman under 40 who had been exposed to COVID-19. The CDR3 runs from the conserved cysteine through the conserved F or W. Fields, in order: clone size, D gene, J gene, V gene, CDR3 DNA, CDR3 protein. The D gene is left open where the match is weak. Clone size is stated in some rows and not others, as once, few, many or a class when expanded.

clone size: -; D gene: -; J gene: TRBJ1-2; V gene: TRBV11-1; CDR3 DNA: TGTGCCAGCAGCTTAGTGGGGACTCCACGGGGTGGCTACACCTTC; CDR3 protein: CASSLVGTPRGGYTF
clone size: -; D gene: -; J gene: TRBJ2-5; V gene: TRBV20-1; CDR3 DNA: TGCAGTGCTAGTCGGGGTGTCCAAGAGACCCAGTACTTC; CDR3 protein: CSASRGVQETQYF
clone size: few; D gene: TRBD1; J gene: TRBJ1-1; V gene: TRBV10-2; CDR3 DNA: TGCGCCAGCATCGCGGGGCTTGGACAGGGAGGGACTGAAGCTTTCTTT; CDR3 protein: CASIAGLGQGGTEAFF
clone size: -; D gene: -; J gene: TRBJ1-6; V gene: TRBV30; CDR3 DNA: TGTGCCTGGAGTAGACAGGAAAATTCACCCCTCCACTTT; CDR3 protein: CAWSRQENSPLHF
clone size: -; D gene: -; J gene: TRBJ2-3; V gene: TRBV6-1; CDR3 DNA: TGTGCCAGCAGTGAACTGGGGGCGCAGGCTAAAGATACGCAGTATTTT; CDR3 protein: CASSELGAQAKDTQYF
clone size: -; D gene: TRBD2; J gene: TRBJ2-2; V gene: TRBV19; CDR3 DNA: TGTGCCAGTAGTATCCGGGCGGGGGGAATAATGAACACCGGGGAGCTGTTTTTT; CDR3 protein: CASSIRAGGIMNTGELFF
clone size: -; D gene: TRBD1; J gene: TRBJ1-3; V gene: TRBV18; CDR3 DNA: TGTGCCAGCTCACCTAGACAGGGGGCTGGAAACACCATATATTTT; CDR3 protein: CASSPRQGAGNTIYF
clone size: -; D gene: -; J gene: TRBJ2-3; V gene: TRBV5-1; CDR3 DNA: TGCGCCAGCAGCTTGTTGAGTCCTAGCACAGATACGCAGTATTTT; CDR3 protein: CASSLLSPSTDTQYF
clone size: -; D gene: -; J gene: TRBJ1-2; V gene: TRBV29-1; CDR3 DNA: TGCAGCGTTGAAGATTGGGGCCTCGTCTCCTCCCTTCCCGGATTC; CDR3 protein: CSVEDWGLVSSLPGF
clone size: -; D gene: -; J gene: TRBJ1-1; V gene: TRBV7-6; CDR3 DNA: TGTGCCAGCAGCCTCCTATCCGGGGGGACACCCACTGAAGCTTTCTTT; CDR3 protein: CASSLLSGGTPTEAFF
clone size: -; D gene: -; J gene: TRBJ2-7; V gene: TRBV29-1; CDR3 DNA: TGCAGCGTTGAAGACCGACAGACCTCCTACGAGCGGCAGTACTTC; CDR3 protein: CSVEDRQTSYERQYF
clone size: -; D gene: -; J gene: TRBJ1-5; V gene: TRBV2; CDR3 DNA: TGTGCCAGCAGTGACAGTGAAGGGAGAAGGCCCCAGCATTTT; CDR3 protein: CASSDSEGRRPQHF
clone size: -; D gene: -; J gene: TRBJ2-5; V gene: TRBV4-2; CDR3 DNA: TGTGCCAGCAGCCCGAAGCAGTACGGTGGGGAGGAGACCCAGTACTTC; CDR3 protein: CASSPKQYGGEETQYF
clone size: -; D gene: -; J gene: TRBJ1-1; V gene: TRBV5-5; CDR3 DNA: TGTGCCAGCAGCTACCCGGGACACGGAGAAGCTTTCTTT; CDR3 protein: CASSYPGHGEAFF
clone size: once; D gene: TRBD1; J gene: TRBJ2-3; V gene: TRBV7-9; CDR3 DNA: TGTGCCAGCACCCTTAACCGGGACAGTGCCACAGATACGCAGTATTTT; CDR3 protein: CASTLNRDSATDTQYF
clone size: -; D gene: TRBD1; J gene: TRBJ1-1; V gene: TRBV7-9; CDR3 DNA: TGTGCCAGCAGCTCGGGACAGGGCGGCAACACTGAAGCTTTCTTT; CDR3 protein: CASSSGQGGNTEAFF
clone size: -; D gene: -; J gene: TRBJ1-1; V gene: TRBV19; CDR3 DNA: TGTGCCAGTAGTATAAGGCAGGTCAAAGCTTATGCTGAAGCTTTCTTT; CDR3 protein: CASSIRQVKAYAEAFF
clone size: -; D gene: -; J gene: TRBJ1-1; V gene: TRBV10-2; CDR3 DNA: TGCGCCAGCAGTCTGACAGGCACTGAAGCTTTCTTT; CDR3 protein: CASSLTGTEAFF
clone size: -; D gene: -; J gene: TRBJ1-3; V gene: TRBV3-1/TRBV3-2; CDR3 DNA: TGTGCCAGCAACACGGGCGGGGGGTACTCTGGAAACACCATATATTTT; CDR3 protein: CASNTGGGYSGNTIYF
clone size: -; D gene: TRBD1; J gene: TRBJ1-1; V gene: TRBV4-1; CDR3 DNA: TGCGCCAGCAGCCACCGACCGCCCGCGGTGACAGGGGGCAACACTGAAGCTTTCTTT; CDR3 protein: CASSHRPPAVTGGNTEAFF
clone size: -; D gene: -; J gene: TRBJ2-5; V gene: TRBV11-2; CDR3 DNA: TGTGCCAGCAGCAGGGGTTGGGAGACCCAGTACTTC; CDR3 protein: CASSRGWETQYF
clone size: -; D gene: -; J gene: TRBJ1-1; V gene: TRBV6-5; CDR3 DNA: TGTGCCAGCACCCCCCCAGGATTGACTGAAGCTTTCTTT; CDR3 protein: CASTPPGLTEAFF
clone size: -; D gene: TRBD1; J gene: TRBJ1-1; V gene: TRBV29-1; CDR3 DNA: TGCAGCGCCGGACAGGGGGCTTCCACTGAAGCTTTCTTT; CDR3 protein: CSAGQGASTEAFF
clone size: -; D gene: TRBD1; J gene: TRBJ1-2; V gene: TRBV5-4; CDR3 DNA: TGTGCCAGCAGCCCCGGGACAGGCCCCTATGGCTACACCTTC; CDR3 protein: CASSPGTGPYGYTF
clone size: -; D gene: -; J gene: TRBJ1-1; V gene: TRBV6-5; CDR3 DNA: TGTGCCATTACTTTAGATTGGACTGAAGCTTTCTTT; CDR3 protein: CAITLDWTEAFF
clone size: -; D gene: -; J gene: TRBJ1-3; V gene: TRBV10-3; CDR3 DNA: TGTGCCATAACCGGGAGGGGAGACACCATATATTTT; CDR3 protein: CAITGRGDTIYF
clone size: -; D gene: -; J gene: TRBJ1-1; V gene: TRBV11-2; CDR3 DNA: TGTGCCAGCAGCCCCGGGGGGGGCACTGAAGCTTTCTTT; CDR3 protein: CASSPGGGTEAFF
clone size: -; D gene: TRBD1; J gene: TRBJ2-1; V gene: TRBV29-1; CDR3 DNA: TGCAGCGTTGCTTGGAGAGGGGGCCGGGATGAGCAGTTCTTC; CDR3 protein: CSVAWRGGRDEQFF
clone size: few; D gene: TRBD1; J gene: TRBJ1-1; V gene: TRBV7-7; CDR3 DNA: TGTGCCAGCAGCTTAGTTGGAGGGGGCTCGAACACTGAAGCTTTCTTT; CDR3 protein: CASSLVGGGSNTEAFF
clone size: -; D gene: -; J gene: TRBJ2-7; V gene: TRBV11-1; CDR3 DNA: TGTGCCAGCAGCCCTGGGTCAGGGGCCTTCTACGAGCAGTACTTC; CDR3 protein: CASSPGSGAFYEQYF